The next 12 T cell receptor beta chains were all read from a single sample in a study of blood T cell repertoires in COVID-19. Profiling relied on immunoSEQ multiplex PCR, and the TCRdb table lists in-frame clones only, not all of them. The sample holds under 250,000 clones; approximately 81% are singletons and the top ten take approximately 8.7%. Sequencing input: peripheral blood. These receptor sequences come from an elderly woman with acute or convalescent COVID-19.

The chain recombines TRBV7-2 with TRBJ2-1, with TRBD2 identical over 8 bases. The CDR3 covers 15 residues. Germline V gene data show CDR1 as SGHTA and CDR2 as FQGNSA. The V gene end was trimmed by 1 base and the J gene end by 5 bases; junction bases not matched to a gene: 4. CDR3 nucleotide sequence: TGTGCCAGCAGCTTAGTAGCGGGGCCAAACAATGAGCAGTTCTTC. It codes for CASSLVAGPNNEQFF.

The rearrangement links TRBV6-1 to TRBJ2-1, with D hard to call. The CDR3 runs 16 residues. Germline values: CDR1 MNHNS, CDR2 SASEGT. V lost 2 bases, J lost 5 bases, and 16 bases lay in between. In nucleotides, the CDR3 is TGTGCCAGCAGTGAAACGCTAGGCGTAATGGACAATGAGCAGTTCTTC. This gives the protein CASSETLGVMDNEQFF.

The chain has TRBV7-9 and TRBJ2-1, with a weak D call TRBD1 (6 bases). Germline V lookup: CDR1 SEHNR, CDR2 FQNEAQ (reference sequence). Trimming pared 5 bases from V and 8 bases from J, leaving 25 bases between. The CDR3 is made up of 17 amino acids. CDR3 protein: CASSPVPTWGLRDEQFF. The DNA for the CDR3 is TGTGCCAGCAGCCCAGTTCCGACCTGGGGGCTAAGGGATGAGCAGTTCTTC.

The V gene is TRBV6-6, the J gene TRBJ2-5; TRBD2 matches at 7 bases. From germline, CDR1 is MNHNY and CDR2 SVGAGI (reference sequence). The CDR3 sequence is 14 residues long. J was trimmed by 4 bases and V by 6 bases; bases with no gene match: 8. CDR3 loop: CASRKGRAGETQYF. As DNA, the CDR3 is TGTGCCAGCAGAAAAGGGAGGGCCGGAGAGACCCAGTACTTC.

The chain's CDR3 is CASKTGRFSTDTQYF. The CDR3 region has the DNA TGTGCCAGCAAGACAGGTCGATTTAGCACAGATACGCAGTATTTT. The chain carries TRBV2 and TRBJ2-3; D is perhaps TRBD1 (6 bases). Trimming stripped 7 bases from V and 0 bases from J, with 14 bases between. This CDR3 has 15 residues. Germline CDR1 SNHLY, CDR2 FYNNEI.

V is TRBV4-2 and J is TRBJ2-7; 9 nucleotides agree with TRBD1. The J segment lost 6 bases and the V segment lost 3 bases, leaving 12 bases of the junction unmatched. Germline V gene lookup returns CDR1 LGHNA and CDR2 YNFKEQ. The CDR3 contains 16 residues. CDR3 in DNA: TGTGCCAGCAGCCAGTCAACCGGGACAGGGACCGGCGAGCAGTACTTC. Encoded protein: CASSQSTGTGTGEQYF.

This chain joins TRBV5-1 and TRBJ2-3; 10 bases agree with TRBD1. The V segment lost 4 bases and the J segment 3 bases; nucleotides outside the gene matches: 11. Germline loops: CDR1 SGHRS, CDR2 YFSETQ. This CDR3 contains 17 residues. The CDR3, as DNA: TGCGCCAGCAGCCGAGCGGGGGACAGGGGAGGAACAGATACGCAGTATTTT. Amino acid sequence: CASSRAGDRGGTDTQYF.

As DNA, the CDR3 is TGTGCCAGCAGCGCGGGCGGGAGGGGATTCTACGAGCAGTACTTC. Its translation is CASSAGGRGFYEQYF. This chain joins TRBV5-4 and TRBJ2-7, with 9 bases lining up with TRBD2. Losses at the gene ends were 4 bases for V and 3 bases for J; bases not matched to a gene: 8. The CDR3 loop spans 15 amino acids. The germline V gene has CDR1 SGHNT and CDR2 YYREEE (reference sequence).

This clone was found a few times. The chain carries TRBV5-5 and TRBJ2-2; 9 nucleotides line up with TRBD2. Germline assignment: CDR1 SGHKS and CDR2 YYEKEE (reference sequence). There are 13 residues in the CDR3. Trimming took 5 bases from V and 6 from J; bases not matched to a gene: 2. The CDR3 nucleotides read TGTGCCAGCAGACAGCGGGAGGCCGGGGAGCTGTTTTTT. Amino acid sequence: CASRQREAGELFF.

V is TRBV28 and J is TRBJ1-1, with 8 bases matching TRBD1. This CDR3 has 14 amino acids. J gave up 7 bases and V 4 bases, and 8 bases lay outside the gene matches. CDR1 and CDR2 (germline): MDHEN, SYDVKM. The DNA of the CDR3 is TGTGCCAGCAGTTCATCAGGGGGCGCTAATGAAGCTTTCTTT. Protein sequence: CASSSSGGANEAFF.

This clone was seen more than once but under ten times. The V call is TRBV5-1, the J call TRBJ1-1, with 7 positions matching TRBD1. Germline CDR1 reads SGHRS; CDR2 reads YFSETQ. This CDR3 spans 18 amino acids. V lost 6 bases and J lost 3; bases outside the gene matches: 20. The CDR3: CASTLRTGQSMGDTEAFF. The CDR3 DNA reads as TGCGCCAGCACCCTAAGGACAGGCCAGTCAATGGGGGACACTGAAGCTTTCTTT.

V usage is TRBV6-5 and J usage is TRBJ1-2; maybe TRBD1 (6 bases). Per germline, CDR1 MNHEY and CDR2 SVGAGI. V lost 6 bases to trimming and J lost 6 bases, with 20 bases between them. The CDR3 has 15 residues. The DNA of the CDR3 is TGTGCCAGCAGCCGCGGACAGATCCTGTCCCATGGCTACACCTTC. Protein sequence: CASSRGQILSHGYTF.